Presented here are 21 T cell receptor beta chains from one specimen sequenced in a study of CD8+CD57+ T cells in acquired aplastic anemia. Genomic DNA, serving as template, underwent TCR beta VDJ and CDR3 profiling. One entry per CDR3 protein, called by TCRdb with MiXCR from the reads. The table has some 410,000 distinct CDR3 sequences, 65% to 80% seen once. Sequencing was carried out using sorted CD4+, CD8+, or CD8+CD57+ T cells (not recorded which) from PBMCs. All receptors come from a human donor in good health, serving as a control.

The J gene is TRBJ1-1, the V gene TRBV29-1; D is ambiguous. V was pared by 4 bases and J by 1 base, with 7 bases between. The CDR3 has 12 residues. CDR1 is SQVTM and CDR2 is ANQGSEA in the germline V gene. CDR3 loop: CSVAPGNTEAFF. CDR3 sequence (DNA): TGCAGCGTTGCCCCTGGGAACACTGAAGCTTTCTTT.

Regarding this clonotype: No conserved phenylalanine or tryptophan is present at the end of the CDR3, so a read error is the likely explanation. This rearrangement joins TRBV7-2 to TRBJ2-7, with 11 bases lining up with TRBD2. The length of the CDR3 is 14 residues. After removal of 1 base from V and 7 bases from J, the junction contained 3 bases not matched to a gene. Germline values: CDR1 SGHTA, CDR2 FQGNSA. CDR3 amino acids: CASSLVAGGNEQYS. The CDR3 coding sequence is TGTGCCAGCAGCTTAGTAGCGGGGGGGAATGAGCAGTACTCC.

This clonotype was seen more than once but under ten times. The chain links TRBV10-2 to TRBJ1-2; D is perhaps TRBD1 (5 bases). Germline V lookup: CDR1 WSHSY, CDR2 SAAADI. The CDR3 spans 15 residues. The ends were cut back, 5 bases at V and 8 bases at J, with 21 bases in the middle. The CDR3 DNA reads TGCGCCAGCAGTCATGGGACCCAGGACCCTAGAGGCTACACCTTC. This encodes CASSHGTQDPRGYTF.

The chain joins TRBV7-3 to TRBJ1-6; 10 positions agree with TRBD1. V trimming: 4 bases; J trimming: 10 bases; junction bases outside the gene matches: 10. Germline loops: CDR1 SGHTA, CDR2 FQGTGA. The CDR3 covers 16 residues. The DNA for the CDR3 is TGTGCCAGCAGCTCGGTATCCGGGGACAGGGGCTCACCCCTCCACTTT. This codes for CASSSVSGDRGSPLHF.

The chain combines TRBV12-3 or TRBV12-4 with TRBJ1-4; D not certain. Trimming took off 7 bases at V and 3 bases at J, with 12 bases between the two ends. The CDR3 covers 14 residues. Here the CDR3 reads CASNQASANEKLFF. The CDR3 bases are TGTGCCAGCAATCAAGCGTCCGCTAATGAAAAACTGTTTTTT.

This clonotype occurred many times. The rearrangement uses TRBV7-9 and TRBJ2-3; D not certain. This CDR3 is built from 14 residues. Germline V gives CDR1 SEHNR, CDR2 FQNEAQ (reference sequence). V lost 1 base and J lost 5, with 10 bases in between. DNA for the CDR3: TGTGCCAGCAGCTTAGACGGCAAGGGAGATACGCAGTATTTT. It codes for CASSLDGKGDTQYF.

On this clonotype: One end of the junction fails to match germline, which may point to a read error. This rearrangement joins TRBV9 to TRBJ2-5, with D perhaps matching TRBD2 (5 bases). The CDR3 contains 16 residues. The germline V gene has CDR1 SGDLS and CDR2 YYNGEE. The CDR3 loop is CAGSGHGELNYEPQYF. CDR3 nucleotide sequence: TGTGCCGGCAGCGGCCACGGGGAACTGAACTACGAGCCCCAGTACTTC.

This chain links TRBV20-1 with TRBJ1-2; the D is unclear. CDR1 and CDR2 from the germline V gene are DFQATT and SNEGSKA (reference sequence). V was cut by 5 bases and J by 3 bases, with 13 bases left in between. The CDR3 consists of 13 residues. Here the CDR3 reads CSAPRRIDYGYTF. The CDR3 DNA reads as TGCAGTGCTCCTCGTAGGATAGACTATGGCTACACCTTC.

The rearrangement links TRBV29-1 to TRBJ2-7; D possibly matches TRBD1 or TRBD2 (5 bases each). This CDR3 region has 13 residues. Germline assignment: CDR1 SQVTM and CDR2 ANQGSEA. With 5 bases removed from V and 5 bases from J, the gap between germline ends came to 16 bases. CDR3 loop: CSVNARGTDEQYF. DNA of the CDR3: TGCAGCGTTAATGCACGGGGCACAGACGAGCAGTACTTC.

This clonotype showed up many times. The J gene is TRBJ2-7, the V gene TRBV7-2; 9 bases match TRBD2. J gave up 2 bases and V 5 bases, and 4 bases lay outside the gene matches. This CDR3 region has 14 residues. Looked up from germline, CDR1 is SGHTA and CDR2 is FQGNSA. This chain's CDR3 is CASSPRLAAYEQYF. CDR3 nucleotides: TGTGCCAGCAGCCCTAGACTAGCGGCCTACGAGCAGTACTTC.

The rearrangement links TRBV11-3 to TRBJ1-6, with 8 bases matching TRBD1. Germline V gene sequence: CDR1 SGHNT, CDR2 YENEEA. The CDR3 is 15 amino acids. The ends lost 4 bases at V and 4 bases at J; junction bases unmatched: 3. CDR3 in amino acids: CASSSRTGYNSPLHF. The DNA for the CDR3 is TGTGCCAGCAGCTCAAGGACAGGGTATAATTCACCCCTCCACTTT.

This clonotype came up a few times. The chain is built from TRBV29-1 and TRBJ1-1; unclear D gene. The germline V gene encodes CDR1 SQVTM and CDR2 ANQGSEA. V was cut by 4 bases and J by 3 bases, with 6 bases left in between. This CDR3 region has 11 residues. CDR3: CSVVGDTEAFF. Written as DNA, the CDR3 is TGCAGCGTTGTGGGCGACACTGAAGCTTTCTTT.

The chain carries TRBV9 and TRBJ2-5; D is unclear. Germline CDR1 and CDR2: SGDLS and YYNGEE. The V end was cut by 7 bases, the J end by 5 bases, with 15 bases between. This CDR3 spans 13 amino acids. The chain's CDR3 is CASGARVGETQYF. The CDR3 DNA reads TGTGCCAGCGGCGCCCGGGTCGGGGAGACCCAGTACTTC.

The chain combines TRBV19 with TRBJ2-1, with 10 bases lining up with TRBD2. This CDR3 has 13 amino acids. V lost 8 bases and J lost 7; bases outside the gene matches: 5. The germline V gene has CDR1 LNHDA and CDR2 SQIVND (reference sequence). The CDR3 loop reads CASQRGGLNEQFF. The CDR3 DNA reads as TGTGCCAGTCAGCGGGGGGGCCTGAATGAGCAGTTCTTC.

The CDR3 protein is CASSLAGKAEAFF. DNA of the CDR3: TGCGCCAGCAGCTTGGCTGGCAAGGCTGAAGCTTTCTTT. The chain couples TRBV5-1 to TRBJ1-1; D not certain. V was clipped by 0 bases and J by 6 bases, with 9 bases between them. The CDR3 has 13 residues. CDR1 is SGHRS, CDR2 YFSETQ, per germline.

The rearrangement uses TRBV10-3 and TRBJ1-1; D is possibly TRBD1 (5 bases). The CDR3 covers 14 residues. The ends were cut back, 7 bases at V and 2 bases at J, with 14 bases in the middle. The V gene's germline CDR1 is ENHRY and CDR2 SYGVKD. CDR3 sequence reads: CAIKQGTGNTEAFF. In nucleotides, the CDR3 is TGTGCCATCAAGCAGGGCACGGGAAACACTGAAGCTTTCTTT.

The chain is built from TRBV2 and TRBJ2-7, with D maybe TRBD2 (6 bases). The germline CDR1 and CDR2 sequences are SNHLY and FYNNEI. The CDR3 length is 14 residues. Trimming removed 6 bases from V and 2 bases from J, with 14 bases in between. CDR3 region: CASSSGGGTYEQYF. The CDR3, as DNA: TGTGCCAGCAGCTCCGGTGGCGGGACCTACGAGCAGTACTTC.

In its sample, this clonotype was seen many times. J is TRBJ1-2 and V is TRBV20-1; D unresolved. Between the trimmed V and J ends, which lost 8 bases and 4 bases, there was a span of 17 bases. Germline CDR1 DFQATT, CDR2 SNEGSKA (reference sequence). The CDR3 consists of 13 residues. This chain's CDR3 is CSIIGGASYGYTF. CDR3 sequence (DNA): TGCAGTATTATCGGCGGCGCCAGCTATGGCTACACCTTC.

The J gene is TRBJ2-7, the V gene TRBV5-1; the match to TRBD1 covers 7 bases. The ends lost 4 bases at V and 5 bases at J; junction bases unmatched: 12. The CDR3 has 15 amino acids. CDR1 SGHRS and CDR2 YFSETQ come from the germline V gene. This CDR3 is CASSRRQGQENEQYF. Here the CDR3 DNA reads TGCGCCAGCAGCAGAAGACAGGGTCAAGAAAACGAGCAGTACTTC.

A word on this clonotype: One end of the junction is discordant with germline, which a read error may explain. V usage is TRBV20-1 and J usage is TRBJ1-1; TRBD1 is a possible D gene (5 bases). Germline lookup yields CDR1 DFQATT and CDR2 SNEGSKA (reference sequence). The CDR3 contains 14 residues. The CDR3 region is CSASRVRVATEAFF. CDR3 DNA sequence: TGCAGTGCGAGCAGGGTCAGGGTTGCCACTGAAGCTTTCTTC.

In this sample, this clonotype turned up many times. V and J are TRBV7-3 and TRBJ2-2; D is unclear. This CDR3 has 16 residues. Germline values: CDR1 SGHTA, CDR2 FQGTGA. V lost 1 base, J lost 3 bases, and 12 bases lay in between. Here the CDR3 reads CASSLNRDLDTGELFF. Written as DNA, the CDR3 is TGTGCCAGCAGCTTAAATAGGGATTTAGACACCGGGGAGCTGTTTTTT.